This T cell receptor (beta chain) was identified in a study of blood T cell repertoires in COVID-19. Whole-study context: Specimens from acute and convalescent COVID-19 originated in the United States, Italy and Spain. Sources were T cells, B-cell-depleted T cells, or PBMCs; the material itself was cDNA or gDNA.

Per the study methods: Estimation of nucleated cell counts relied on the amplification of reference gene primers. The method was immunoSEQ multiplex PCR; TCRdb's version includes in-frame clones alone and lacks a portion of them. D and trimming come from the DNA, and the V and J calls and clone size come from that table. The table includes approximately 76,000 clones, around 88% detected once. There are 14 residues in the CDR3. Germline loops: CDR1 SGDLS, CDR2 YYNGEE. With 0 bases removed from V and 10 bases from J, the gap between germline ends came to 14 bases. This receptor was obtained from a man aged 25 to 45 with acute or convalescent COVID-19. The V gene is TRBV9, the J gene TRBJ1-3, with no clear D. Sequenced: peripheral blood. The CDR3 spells CASSVDSQARTIYF. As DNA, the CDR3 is TGTGCCAGCAGCGTAGATTCGCAGGCCCGGACCATATATTTT. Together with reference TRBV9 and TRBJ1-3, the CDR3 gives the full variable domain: DSGVTQTPKHLITATGQRVTLRCSPRSGDLSVYWYQQSLDQGLQFLIQYYNGEERAKGNILERFSAQQFPDLHSELNLSSLELGDSALYFCASSVDSQARTIYFGEGSWLTVV.